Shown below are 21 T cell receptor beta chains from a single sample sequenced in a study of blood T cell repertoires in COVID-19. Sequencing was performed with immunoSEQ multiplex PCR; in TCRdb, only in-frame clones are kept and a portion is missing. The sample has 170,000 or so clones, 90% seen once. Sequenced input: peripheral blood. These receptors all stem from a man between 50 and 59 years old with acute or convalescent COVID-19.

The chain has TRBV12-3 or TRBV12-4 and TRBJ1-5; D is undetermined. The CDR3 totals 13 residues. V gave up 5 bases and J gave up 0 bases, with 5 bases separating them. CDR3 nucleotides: TGTGCCAGCAGTCTGTATAGCAATCAGCCCCAGCATTTT. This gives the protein CASSLYSNQPQHF.

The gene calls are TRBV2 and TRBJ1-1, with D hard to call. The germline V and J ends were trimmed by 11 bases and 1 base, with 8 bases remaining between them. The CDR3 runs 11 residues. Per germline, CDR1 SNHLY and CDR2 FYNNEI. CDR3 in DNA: TGTGCCCCCCGGGGGAACACTGAAGCTTTCTTT. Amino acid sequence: CAPRGNTEAFF.

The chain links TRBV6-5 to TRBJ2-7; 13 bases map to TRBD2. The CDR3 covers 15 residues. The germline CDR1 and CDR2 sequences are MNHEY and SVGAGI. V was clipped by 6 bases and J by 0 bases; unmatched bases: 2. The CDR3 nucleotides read TGTGCCAGCAGACGACTAGCGGGAGGCTCCTACGAGCAGTACTTC. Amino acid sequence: CASRRLAGGSYEQYF.

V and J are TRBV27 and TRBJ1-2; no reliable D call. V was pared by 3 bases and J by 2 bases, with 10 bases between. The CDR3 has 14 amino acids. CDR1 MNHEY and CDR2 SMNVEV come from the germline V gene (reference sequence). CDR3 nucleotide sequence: TGTGCCAGCAGTTTTCGCGGCCCGAACTATGGCTACACCTTC. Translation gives CASSFRGPNYGYTF.

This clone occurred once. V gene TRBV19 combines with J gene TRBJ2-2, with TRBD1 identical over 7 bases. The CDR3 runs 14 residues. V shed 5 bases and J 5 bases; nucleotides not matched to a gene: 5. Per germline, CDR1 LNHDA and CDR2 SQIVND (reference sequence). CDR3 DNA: TGTGCCAGTAGTCAGGGGGTATTAACCGGGGAGCTGTTTTTT. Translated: CASSQGVLTGELFF.

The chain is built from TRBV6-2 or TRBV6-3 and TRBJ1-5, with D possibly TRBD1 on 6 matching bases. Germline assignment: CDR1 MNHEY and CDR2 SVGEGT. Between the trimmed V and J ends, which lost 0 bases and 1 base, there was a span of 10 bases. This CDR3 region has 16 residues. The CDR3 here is CASSYSGTLSNQPQHF. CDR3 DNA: TGTGCCAGCAGTTACTCGGGGACACTGAGCAATCAGCCCCAGCATTTT.

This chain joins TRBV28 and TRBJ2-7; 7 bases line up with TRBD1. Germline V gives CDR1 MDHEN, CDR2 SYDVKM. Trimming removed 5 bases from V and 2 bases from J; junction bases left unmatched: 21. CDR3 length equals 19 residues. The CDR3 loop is CASSTIGGGTASSPYEQYF. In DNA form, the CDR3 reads TGTGCCAGCAGTACTATAGGAGGTGGGACAGCCTCGTCTCCCTACGAGCAGTACTTC.

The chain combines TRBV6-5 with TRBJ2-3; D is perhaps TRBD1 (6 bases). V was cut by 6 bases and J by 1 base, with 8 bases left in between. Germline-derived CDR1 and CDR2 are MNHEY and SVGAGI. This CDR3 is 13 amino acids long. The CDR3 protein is CASRAGGTDTQYF. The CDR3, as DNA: TGTGCCAGCAGAGCAGGGGGCACAGATACGCAGTATTTT.

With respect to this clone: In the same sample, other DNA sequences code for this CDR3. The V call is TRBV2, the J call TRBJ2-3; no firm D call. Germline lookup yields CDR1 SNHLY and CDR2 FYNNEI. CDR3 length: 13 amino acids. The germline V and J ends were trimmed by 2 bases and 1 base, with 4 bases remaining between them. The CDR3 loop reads CASSEQGTDTQYF. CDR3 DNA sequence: TGTGCCAGCAGTGAACAGGGCACAGATACGCAGTATTTT.

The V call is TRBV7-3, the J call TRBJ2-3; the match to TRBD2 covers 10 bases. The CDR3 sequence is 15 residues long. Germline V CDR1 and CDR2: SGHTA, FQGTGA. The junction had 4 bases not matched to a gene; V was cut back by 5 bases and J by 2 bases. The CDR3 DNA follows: TGTGCCAGCAGCCTTGGGACTAGCGTCACAGATACGCAGTATTTT. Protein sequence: CASSLGTSVTDTQYF.

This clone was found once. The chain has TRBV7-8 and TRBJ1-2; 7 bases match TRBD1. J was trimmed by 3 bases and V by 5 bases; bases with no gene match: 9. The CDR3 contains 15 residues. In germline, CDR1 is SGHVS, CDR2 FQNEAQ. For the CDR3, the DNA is TGTGCCAGCAGCCACCGGGACAGCGGGTACTATGGCTACACCTTC. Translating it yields CASSHRDSGYYGYTF.

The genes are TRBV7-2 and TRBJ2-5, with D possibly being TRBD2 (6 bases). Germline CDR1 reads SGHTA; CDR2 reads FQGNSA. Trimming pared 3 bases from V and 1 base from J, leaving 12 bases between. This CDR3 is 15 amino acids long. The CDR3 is CASSFQGGVQETQYF. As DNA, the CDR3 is TGTGCCAGCAGCTTTCAAGGAGGGGTCCAAGAGACCCAGTACTTC.

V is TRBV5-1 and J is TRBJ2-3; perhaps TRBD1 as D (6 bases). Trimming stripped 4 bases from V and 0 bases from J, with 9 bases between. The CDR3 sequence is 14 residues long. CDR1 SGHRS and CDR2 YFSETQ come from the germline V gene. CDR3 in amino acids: CASSGQPSTDTQYF. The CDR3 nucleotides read TGCGCCAGCAGCGGACAGCCTAGCACAGATACGCAGTATTTT.

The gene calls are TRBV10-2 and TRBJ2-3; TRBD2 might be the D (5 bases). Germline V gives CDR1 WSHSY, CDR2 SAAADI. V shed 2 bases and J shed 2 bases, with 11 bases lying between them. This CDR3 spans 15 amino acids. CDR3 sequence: CASSEISGNTDTQYF. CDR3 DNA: TGCGCCAGCAGTGAGATAAGCGGAAACACAGATACGCAGTATTTT.

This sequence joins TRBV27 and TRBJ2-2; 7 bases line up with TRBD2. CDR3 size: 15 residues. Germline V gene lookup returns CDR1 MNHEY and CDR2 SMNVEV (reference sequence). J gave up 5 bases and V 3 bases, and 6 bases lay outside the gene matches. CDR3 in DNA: TGTGCCAGCAGTTTTGGCCTAGCGGTAACCGGGGAGCTGTTTTTT. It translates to CASSFGLAVTGELFF.

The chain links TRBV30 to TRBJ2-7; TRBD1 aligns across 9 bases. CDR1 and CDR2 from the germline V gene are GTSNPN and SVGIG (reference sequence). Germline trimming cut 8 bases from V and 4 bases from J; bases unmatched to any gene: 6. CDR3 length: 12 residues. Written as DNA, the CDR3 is TGTGCCCTAACGGGACAGGGTTACGAGCAGTACTTC. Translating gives CALTGQGYEQYF.

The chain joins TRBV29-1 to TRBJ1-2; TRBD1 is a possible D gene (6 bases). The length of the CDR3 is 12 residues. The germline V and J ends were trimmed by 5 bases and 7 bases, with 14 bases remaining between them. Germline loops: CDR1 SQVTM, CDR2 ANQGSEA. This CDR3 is CSVLSGESGYTF. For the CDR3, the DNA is TGCAGCGTTCTTTCAGGGGAAAGTGGCTACACCTTC.

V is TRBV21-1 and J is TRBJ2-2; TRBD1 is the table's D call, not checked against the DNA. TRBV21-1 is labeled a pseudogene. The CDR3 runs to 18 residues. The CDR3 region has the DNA TGTGCCAGCAGCAAAAATAAGAGGGGGCGGACGGACACCGGGGAGCTGTTTTTT. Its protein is CASSKNKRGRTDTGELFF.

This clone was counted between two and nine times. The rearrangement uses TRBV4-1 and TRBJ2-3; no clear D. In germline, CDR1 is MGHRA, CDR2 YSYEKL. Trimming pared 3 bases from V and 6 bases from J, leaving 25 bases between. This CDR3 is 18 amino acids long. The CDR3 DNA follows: TGCGCCAGCAGCCAGAAGTCTTTCTCGACACTGTTTATGGATACGCAGTATTTT. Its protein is CASSQKSFSTLFMDTQYF.

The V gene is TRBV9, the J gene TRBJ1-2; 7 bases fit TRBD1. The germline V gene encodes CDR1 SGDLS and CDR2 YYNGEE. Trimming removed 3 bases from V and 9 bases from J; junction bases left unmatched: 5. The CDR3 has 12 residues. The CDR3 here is CASSEWTGRYTF. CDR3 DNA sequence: TGTGCCAGCAGCGAGTGGACAGGACGCTACACCTTC.

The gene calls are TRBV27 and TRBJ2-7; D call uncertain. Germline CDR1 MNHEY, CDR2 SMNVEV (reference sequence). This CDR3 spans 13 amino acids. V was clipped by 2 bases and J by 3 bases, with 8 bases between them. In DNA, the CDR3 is TGTGCCAGCAGTTTAAACAAATTCTACGAGCAGTACTTC. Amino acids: CASSLNKFYEQYF.